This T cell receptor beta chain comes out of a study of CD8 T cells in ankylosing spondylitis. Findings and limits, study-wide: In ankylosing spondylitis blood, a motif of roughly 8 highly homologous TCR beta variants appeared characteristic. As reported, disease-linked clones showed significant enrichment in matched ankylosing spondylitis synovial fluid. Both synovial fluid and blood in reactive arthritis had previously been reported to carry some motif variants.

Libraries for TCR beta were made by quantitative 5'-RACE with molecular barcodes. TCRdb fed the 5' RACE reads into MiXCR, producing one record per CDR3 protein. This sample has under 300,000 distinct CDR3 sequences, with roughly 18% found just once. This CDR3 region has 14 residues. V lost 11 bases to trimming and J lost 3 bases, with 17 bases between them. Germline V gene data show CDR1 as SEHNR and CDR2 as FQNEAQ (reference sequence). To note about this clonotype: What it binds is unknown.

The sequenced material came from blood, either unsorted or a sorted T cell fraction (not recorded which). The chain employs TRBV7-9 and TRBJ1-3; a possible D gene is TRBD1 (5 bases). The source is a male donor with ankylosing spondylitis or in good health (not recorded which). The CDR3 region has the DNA TGTGCCTCCGGGGCGGCGGGGAGTGGAAACACCATATATTTT. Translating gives CASGAAGSGNTIYF.